This passage covers 8 T cell receptor beta chains from one sample sequenced in a study of OX40 agonist ivuxolimab in advanced cancers. Profiled with immunoSEQ multiplex PCR; TCRdb holds only in-frame clones, not every one. Of 130,000 or so clones detected, roughly 95% appear once; the ten largest clones hold 0.15% to 0.17%. Sequenced material: CD4+ or CD8+ T cells sorted from blood, taken in a trial of the OX40 agonist ivuxolimab. The receptors come from an adult with an advanced solid tumor such as melanoma, head and neck, liver or kidney cancer.

J is TRBJ2-1 and V is TRBV5-1, with D maybe TRBD1 (5 bases). The CDR3 length is 11 residues. CDR1 SGHRS and CDR2 YFSETQ come from the germline V gene. Deletions cut 4 bases from V and 9 bases from J, with 8 bases between. This CDR3 is CASSLQGEQFF. In DNA, the CDR3 is TGCGCCAGCAGCCTCCAGGGTGAGCAGTTCTTC.

This clone was detected once. This rearrangement joins TRBV28 to TRBJ2-2, with a weak D call TRBD1 (5 bases). The CDR3 is 15 amino acids. V shed 3 bases and J shed 1 base, with 9 bases lying between them. Germline assignment: CDR1 MDHEN and CDR2 SYDVKM. As DNA, the CDR3 is TGTGCCAGCAGTTTCCCAGGGTTGAACACCGGGGAGCTGTTTTTT. Translated: CASSFPGLNTGELFF.

The genes are TRBV7-9 and TRBJ1-1; maybe TRBD1 (5 bases). CDR3 length equals 13 residues. Trimming took off 0 bases at V and 10 bases at J, with 12 bases between the two ends. The germline V gene encodes CDR1 SEHNR and CDR2 FQNEAQ (reference sequence). In DNA, the CDR3 is TGTGCCAGCAGCTTAGCGGGAGGGGCAGGAGCTTTCTTT. Protein: CASSLAGGAGAFF.

The chain is built from TRBV18 and TRBJ2-4; D gene ambiguous. Germline loops: CDR1 KGHSH, CDR2 LQKENI. The CDR3 consists of 12 residues. V shed 0 bases and J shed 7 bases, with 4 bases lying between them. The CDR3 nucleotides read TGTGCCAGCTCACCACCGGAGAACATTCAGTACTTC. Protein sequence: CASSPPENIQYF.

V gene TRBV2 combines with J gene TRBJ2-1, with TRBD1 matching over 8 bases. Trimming took 5 bases from V and 8 from J; bases not matched to a gene: 8. The V gene's germline CDR1 is SNHLY and CDR2 FYNNEI. The CDR3 runs to 14 residues. CDR3 bases: TGTGCCAGCAGTAGGGGACAGGCCGACCATGAGCAGTTCTTC. Translated, it gives CASSRGQADHEQFF. Based on the CDR3 plus reference TRBV2 and TRBJ2-1, the full variable domain is EPEVTQTPSHQVTQMGQEVILRCVPISNHLYFYWYRQILGQKVEFLVSFYNNEISEKSEIFDDQFSVERPDGSNFTLKIRSTKLEDSAMYFCASSRGQADHEQFFGPGTRLTVL.

The chain carries TRBV27 and TRBJ1-2; D may be TRBD1 (6 bases). The germline gives CDR1 MNHEY, CDR2 SMNVEV (reference sequence). Trimming left V 2 bases short and J 7 bases short, with 20 bases between. The CDR3 covers 16 residues. This chain's CDR3 is CASSLGAGEGSFGYTF. In DNA form, the CDR3 reads TGTGCCAGCAGTTTAGGGGCAGGGGAGGGTTCGTTTGGCTACACCTTC.

The chain recombines TRBV5-4 with TRBJ2-7; D possibly corresponds to TRBD2 (6 bases). Deletions cut 4 bases from V and 0 bases from J, with 11 bases between. The CDR3 length is 14 residues. Germline V lookup: CDR1 SGHNT, CDR2 YYREEE (reference sequence). CDR3 amino acids: CASSIQDYSYEQYF. For the CDR3, the DNA is TGTGCCAGCAGCATACAGGACTACTCCTACGAGCAGTACTTC.

The V gene is TRBV7-2, the J gene TRBJ1-1; 8 bases match TRBD1. The CDR3 has 14 residues. CDR1 is SGHTA, CDR2 FQGNSA, per germline. With V trimmed by 4 bases and J by 0 bases, 1 base remained unmatched. In DNA form, the CDR3 reads TGTGCCAGCAGCTCGGGACAGGTGAACACTGAAGCTTTCTTT. Its protein is CASSSGQVNTEAFF.